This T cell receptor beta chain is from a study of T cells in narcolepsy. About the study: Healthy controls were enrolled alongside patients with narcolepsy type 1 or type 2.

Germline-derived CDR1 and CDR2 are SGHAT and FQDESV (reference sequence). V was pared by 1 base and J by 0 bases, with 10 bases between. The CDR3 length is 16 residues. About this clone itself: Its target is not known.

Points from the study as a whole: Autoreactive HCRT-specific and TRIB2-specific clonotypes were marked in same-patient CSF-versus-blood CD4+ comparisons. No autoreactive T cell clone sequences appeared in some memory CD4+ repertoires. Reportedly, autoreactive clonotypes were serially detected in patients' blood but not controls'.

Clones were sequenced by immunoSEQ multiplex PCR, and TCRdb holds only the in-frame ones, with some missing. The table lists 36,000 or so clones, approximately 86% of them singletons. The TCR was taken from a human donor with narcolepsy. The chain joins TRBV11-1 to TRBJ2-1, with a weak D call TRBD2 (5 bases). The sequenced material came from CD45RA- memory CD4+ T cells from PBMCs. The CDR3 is CASSLGTSSSYNEQFF. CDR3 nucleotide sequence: TGTGCCAGCAGCTTAGGGACTTCGAGCTCCTACAATGAGCAGTTCTTC.